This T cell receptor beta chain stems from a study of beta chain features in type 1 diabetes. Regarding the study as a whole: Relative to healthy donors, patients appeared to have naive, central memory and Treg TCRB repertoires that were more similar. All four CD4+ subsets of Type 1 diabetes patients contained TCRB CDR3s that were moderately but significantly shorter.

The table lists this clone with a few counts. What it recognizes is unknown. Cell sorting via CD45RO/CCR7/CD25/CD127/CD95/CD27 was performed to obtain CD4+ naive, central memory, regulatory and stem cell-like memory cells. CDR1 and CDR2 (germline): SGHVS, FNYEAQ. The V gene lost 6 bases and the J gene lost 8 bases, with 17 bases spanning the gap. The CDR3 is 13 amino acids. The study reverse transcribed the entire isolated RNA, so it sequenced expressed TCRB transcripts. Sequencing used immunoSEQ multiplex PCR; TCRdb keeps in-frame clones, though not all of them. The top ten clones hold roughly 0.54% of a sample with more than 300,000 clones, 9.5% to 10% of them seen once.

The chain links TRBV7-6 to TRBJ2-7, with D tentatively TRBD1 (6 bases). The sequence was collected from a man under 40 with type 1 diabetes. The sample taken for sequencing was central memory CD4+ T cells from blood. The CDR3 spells CASSTTGFGQQYF. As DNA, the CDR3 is TGTGCCAGCAGTACCACAGGGTTCGGCCAGCAGTACTTC.